This T cell receptor (beta chain) was captured in a study of shared clonotypes between healthy human individuals. This clone was seen more than once but under ten times. TCRdb's copy holds only in-frame clones and misses some; the assay was immunoSEQ multiplex PCR. Of 230,000 or so clones listed, over 50% are singletons. Trimming cost V 7 bases and J 4 bases; bases outside gene matches: 8. Germline CDR1 is SQVTM and CDR2 is ANQGSEA. The CDR3 totals 14 residues. This sequence was found in a man between 25 and 39 years old in good health. The genes are TRBV29-1 and TRBJ1-3; 9 bases agree with TRBD1. The sample was memory CD4+ T cells sorted from blood. Regarding subset: CD45RA-negative fraction. The CDR3 bases are TGCAGCGCTGCTAAGGACAGGGGAGGAAACACCATATATTTT. Translation gives CSAAKDRGGNTIYF.